This T cell receptor beta chain was profiled in a study of blood T cell repertoires in COVID-19. About the research overall: Nucleic acid was either cDNA or gDNA, and it came from T cells, B-cell-depleted T cells, or PBMCs.

In the authors' methods: Researchers report that nucleated cell counts were estimated from reference gene primer amplification. The protocol was immunoSEQ multiplex PCR, while the TCRdb copy is restricted to in-frame clones and leaves out a portion. V and J calls and clone size are as listed in that table; D and trimming were resolved from the DNA. The sample includes roughly 220,000 clones, about 86% seen only once; the top ten take 3.5% to 4%. Germline CDR1 and CDR2: SGHKS and YYEKEE (reference sequence). V lost 6 bases, J lost 4 bases, and 12 bases stayed unmatched. CDR3 size: 16 residues. Participants were placed into cohorts based on the clinical history they reported.

The chain carries TRBV5-5 and TRBJ1-2; TRBD1 matches 10 bases. Sequenced material: PBMCs or T cells enriched from blood (not recorded which). This clonotype originated in a woman in her thirties or forties with acute COVID-19. This CDR3 reads CASKLSGTGAAYGYTF. The CDR3 region has the DNA TGTGCCAGCAAACTCTCGGGGACAGGGGCCGCCTATGGCTACACCTTC.